Shown below are 6 T cell receptor beta chains from a single sample sequenced in a study of blood T cell repertoires in COVID-19. Here immunoSEQ multiplex PCR was the method, and the copy in TCRdb shows in-frame clones only, minus some. The sample has 55,000 to 70,000 clones, approximately 91% seen once. Sequencing was performed on peripheral blood. Source of these receptors: a man in his sixties with acute or convalescent COVID-19.

The rearrangement uses TRBV19 and TRBJ2-7, with 7 nucleotides matching TRBD2. CDR1 is LNHDA and CDR2 is SQIVND in the germline V gene (reference sequence). V trimming: 5 bases; J trimming: 0 bases; junction bases outside the gene matches: 7. CDR3 length: 15 amino acids. The CDR3 is CASSAGVVSSYEQYF. The CDR3 DNA reads as TGTGCCAGTAGTGCGGGGGTTGTAAGCTCCTACGAGCAGTACTTC.

The rearrangement links TRBV28 to TRBJ2-7, with D possibly being TRBD2 (5 bases). The germline V gene encodes CDR1 MDHEN and CDR2 SYDVKM. The length of the CDR3 is 14 residues. Deletions cut 7 bases from V and 6 bases from J, with 19 bases between. The CDR3: CASIERGPVSEQYF. For the CDR3, the DNA is TGTGCCAGCATTGAACGCGGGCCAGTAAGCGAGCAGTACTTC. The whole variable domain, remainder taken from reference TRBV28 and TRBJ2-7, is DVKVTQSSRYLVKRTGEKVFLECVQDMDHENMFWYRQDPGLGLRLIYFSYDVKMKEKGDIPEGYSVSREKKERFSLILESASTNQTSMYLCASIERGPVSEQYFGPGTRLTVT.

The rearrangement uses TRBV3-1 (or the pseudogene TRBV3-2) and TRBJ2-7; 11 bases map to TRBD2. The CDR3 loop spans 16 amino acids. Trimming took 1 base from V and 6 from J; bases not matched to a gene: 8. Germline V gene data show CDR1 as LGHDT and CDR2 as YNNKEL (reference sequence). In DNA form, the CDR3 reads TGTGCCAGCAGCCAAGTAGCGGGAGGGCCTTTCTCCGAGCAGTACTTC. Its protein is CASSQVAGGPFSEQYF.

This clone has just a few counts. The chain uses TRBV30 and TRBJ2-7; D gene uncertain. CDR3 size: 12 residues. CDR1 is GTSNPN, CDR2 SVGIG, per germline (reference sequence). V shed 3 bases and J shed 1 base, with 7 bases lying between them. CDR3 in DNA: TGTGCCTGGAGGAGACTTTCCTACGAGCAGTACTTC. It translates to CAWRRLSYEQYF.

The chain combines TRBV24-1 with TRBJ2-3; 8 bases agree with TRBD1. J lost 2 bases, V lost 4 bases, and 7 bases had no gene match. The germline CDR1 and CDR2 sequences are KGHDR and SFDVKD. This CDR3 comprises 16 residues. The CDR3: CATSEPSTGVTDTQYF. CDR3 DNA: TGTGCCACCAGTGAACCATCGACAGGGGTCACAGATACGCAGTATTTT.

This clone appeared a single time. The gene calls are TRBV28 and TRBJ1-3; D remains unclear. Trimming stripped 5 bases from V and 1 base from J, with 6 bases between. CDR1 is MDHEN, CDR2 SYDVKM, per germline. The CDR3 covers 13 residues. The CDR3 spells CASSQNSGNTIYF. Written as DNA, the CDR3 is TGTGCCAGCAGTCAAAATTCTGGAAACACCATATATTTT.